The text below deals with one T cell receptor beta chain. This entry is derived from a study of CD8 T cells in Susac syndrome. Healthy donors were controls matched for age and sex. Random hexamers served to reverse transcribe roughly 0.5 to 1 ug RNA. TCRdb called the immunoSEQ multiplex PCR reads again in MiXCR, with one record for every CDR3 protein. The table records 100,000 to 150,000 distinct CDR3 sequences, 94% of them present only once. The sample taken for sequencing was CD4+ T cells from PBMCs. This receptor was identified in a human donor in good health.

The CDR3 DNA is TGCGCCAGCAGCCAAGAGCAGGGTGGGGACAATGAGCAGTTCTTC. It encodes CASSQEQGGDNEQFF. The chain joins TRBV4-1 to TRBJ2-1; TRBD1 is a possible D gene (5 bases). The germline V gene encodes CDR1 MGHRA and CDR2 YSYEKL. The V end lost 0 bases, the J end lost 5 bases, and 11 bases lay between the germline ends. CDR3 length: 15 amino acids.